The sequence of this T cell receptor beta chain was determined in a study of T cell responses to AZD1222 COVID-19 vaccine. A few counts support this clone. The germline CDR1 and CDR2 sequences are LNHNV and YYDKDF (reference sequence). V was clipped by 3 bases and J by 4 bases; unmatched bases: 5. This CDR3 spans 14 amino acids. Method: immunoSEQ multiplex PCR; TCRdb's copy keeps in-frame clones and lacks some. The sample lists 110,000 to 150,000 clones, 93% occurring once. This specimen consisted of peripheral blood, obtained on day 0 of AZD1222 vaccination. The gene calls are TRBV15 and TRBJ2-5; 7 bases align to TRBD2. This receptor was obtained from an adult in good health. The CDR3 reads CATSRGLRRETQYF. CDR3 sequence (DNA): TGTGCCACCAGCAGGGGACTAAGACGAGAGACCCAGTACTTC. The full variable domain, completed using reference TRBV15 and TRBJ2-5, is DAMVIQNPRYQVTQFGKPVTLSCSQTLNHNVMYWYQQKSSQAPKLLFHYYDKDFNNEADTPDNFQSRRPNTSFCFLDIRSPGLGDTAMYLCATSRGLRRETQYFGPGTRLLVL.